This passage covers 9 T cell receptor beta chains from one sample sequenced in a study of blood T cells in healthy people across ages. Sample-barcoded 5' priming and a J-beta primer mix drove a second PCR of about 6 to 12 cycles. TCRdb reanalysed the 5' RACE reads using MiXCR and keeps one entry per CDR3 protein. The table shows roughly 1.9 million distinct CDR3 sequences, with 30% to 40% occurring only once. The sequenced sample was blood. The origin of the receptors is a human donor in good health.

The rearrangement joins TRBV2 to TRBJ2-3; D gene uncertain. Germline V gene lookup returns CDR1 SNHLY and CDR2 FYNNEI. This CDR3 has 12 residues. Trimming shortened V by 6 bases and J by 8 bases, and 12 bases separated the two germline ends. The CDR3 spells CASRSQKVTQYF. Here the CDR3 DNA reads TGTGCCAGCAGGTCTCAAAAGGTTACGCAGTATTTT.

The chain combines TRBV27 with TRBJ2-7; possibly TRBD1 for D (5 bases). There are 15 residues in the CDR3. Germline V gene data show CDR1 as MNHEY and CDR2 as SMNVEV (reference sequence). Between the trimmed V and J ends, which lost 3 bases and 0 bases, there was a span of 12 bases. Written as DNA, the CDR3 is TGTGCCAGCAGTTTGCTGGGGCCCCGCTCCTACGAGCAGTACTTC. Translated, it gives CASSLLGPRSYEQYF.

V is TRBV6-1 and J is TRBJ2-1, with D perhaps matching TRBD1 (5 bases). There are 17 residues in the CDR3. Trimming shortened V by 10 bases and J by 0 bases, and 22 bases separated the two germline ends. Germline CDR1 MNHNS, CDR2 SASEGT. CDR3 residues: CATVGPGTPSSYNEQFF. CDR3 DNA sequence: TGTGCCACCGTGGGGCCAGGAACACCCAGCTCCTACAATGAGCAGTTCTTC.

There are a few counts of this clonotype. The rearrangement links TRBV11-2 to TRBJ2-1; D may match TRBD1 or TRBD2 (6 bases each). Germline V lookup: CDR1 SGHAT, CDR2 FQNNGV. V was trimmed by 1 base and J by 4 bases, leaving 14 bases between them. The CDR3 covers 16 residues. The CDR3 protein is CASSLGPGAPYNEQFF. The CDR3 nucleotides are TGTGCCAGCAGCTTAGGGCCGGGGGCACCATACAATGAGCAGTTCTTC.

The J gene is TRBJ1-2, the V gene TRBV29-1, with a tentative D call TRBD1 (5 bases). Germline V gene sequence: CDR1 SQVTM, CDR2 ANQGSEA. With 1 base removed from V and 7 bases from J, the gap between germline ends came to 16 bases. The CDR3 is 14 amino acids. CDR3 DNA: TGCAGCGTTGAAGTGGTAGGGGTGAAGAGTGGCTACACCTTC. Amino acids: CSVEVVGVKSGYTF.

This clonotype occurred a few times. The chain joins TRBV5-1 to TRBJ1-1, with TRBD1 matching 8 bases. V shed 5 bases, J shed 6 bases, and the junction held 9 bases outside the gene matches. CDR1 and CDR2 from the germline V gene are SGHRS and YFSETQ. The CDR3 is 14 amino acids. CDR3 bases: TGCGCCAGCAGAACGTTACAGGGGGGCGCTGAAGCTTTCTTT. Protein product: CASRTLQGGAEAFF. The full variable domain, in which reference TRBV5-1 and TRBJ1-1 provide the parts outside the CDR3, is KAGVTQTPRYLIKTRGQQVTLSCSPISGHRSVSWYQQTPGQGLQFLFEYFSETQRNKGNFPGRFSGRQFSNSRSEMNVSTLELGDSALYLCASRTLQGGAEAFFGQGTRLTVV.

Of note for this clonotype: One end of the junction varies from germline; a read error may be responsible. The rearrangement uses TRBV2 and TRBJ1-4; D is ambiguous. The germline V gene has CDR1 SNHLY and CDR2 FYNNEI. This CDR3 region has 11 residues. In nucleotides, the CDR3 is TGTGCCAGCAGTGAGGCGGGAAAACGGTTTTTT. Its protein product is CASSEAGKRFF.

This clonotype was seen a handful of times. V is TRBV5-1 and J is TRBJ1-1, with D unresolved. This CDR3 is built from 14 residues. The V end lost 0 bases, the J end lost 1 base, and 7 bases lay between the germline ends. Germline values: CDR1 SGHRS, CDR2 YFSETQ. The CDR3 protein is CASSLDISNTEAFF. The CDR3 DNA follows: TGCGCCAGCAGCTTGGACATTTCGAACACTGAAGCTTTCTTT.

A few counts support this clonotype. The genes are TRBV20-1 and TRBJ2-5; maybe TRBD2 (6 bases). From germline, CDR1 is DFQATT and CDR2 SNEGSKA (reference sequence). Trimming removed 1 base at V and 4 bases at J, with 16 bases between. The CDR3 has 15 amino acids. The CDR3 coding sequence is TGCAGTGCTAGAGCCGGAGAGGCGGGGAGAGAGACCCAGTACTTC. This codes for CSARAGEAGRETQYF.